A single sample is the source of the 10 T cell receptor beta chains below, sequenced in a study of cytomegalovirus exposure and HLA in healthy donors. Both 60 Vbeta primers and 13 Jbeta primers went into the PCR. Clones were sequenced by immunoSEQ multiplex PCR, and TCRdb holds only the in-frame ones, with some missing. This table holds 110,000 or so clones, about 77% found once. The sample comprised PBMCs. All receptors come from a woman in her twenties or thirties in good health and CMV-seropositive.

This clone was found a few times. This chain links TRBV5-6 with TRBJ1-1; the match to TRBD1 covers 7 bases. With V trimmed by 9 bases and J by 4 bases, 9 bases remained unmatched. The CDR3 loop spans 13 amino acids. The germline CDR1 and CDR2 sequences are SGHDT and YYEEEE. The CDR3 loop is CATVRQGGTEAFF. The CDR3 DNA is TGTGCCACCGTACGACAGGGCGGCACTGAAGCTTTCTTT.

This chain connects TRBV6-1 to TRBJ2-3; 8 bases are shared with TRBD1. J lost 0 bases, V lost 5 bases, and 4 bases had no gene match. The CDR3 is 15 residues long. Germline CDR1 and CDR2: MNHNS and SASEGT. The CDR3 reads CASSKDRVSTDTQYF. CDR3 bases: TGTGCCAGCAGTAAGGACAGGGTGAGCACAGATACGCAGTATTTT.

V gene TRBV18 combines with J gene TRBJ2-7; 10 positions agree with TRBD1. This CDR3 contains 16 residues. The V gene's germline CDR1 is KGHSH and CDR2 LQKENI. With V trimmed by 3 bases and J by 4 bases, 9 bases remained unmatched. The CDR3 nucleotides are TGTGCCAGCTCACCCGACAGGGGGCGATCACTATACGAGCAGTACTTC. As protein: CASSPDRGRSLYEQYF.

The chain links TRBV6-1 to TRBJ2-7, with 12 bases that match TRBD2. The CDR3 spans 14 residues. CDR1 and CDR2 (germline): MNHNS, SASEGT. V shed 8 bases and J 7 bases; nucleotides not matched to a gene: 9. CDR3 nucleotide sequence: TGTGCCAGCCGCGGGGGACTAGCGGGCTCTGAGCAGTACTTC. Translated, it gives CASRGGLAGSEQYF.

By proportion, this clone is medium-sized. The chain carries TRBV5-1 and TRBJ1-1, with D unclear. This CDR3 region has 15 residues. Trimming took 4 bases from V and 2 from J, leaving 15 bases between them. Germline-derived CDR1 and CDR2 are SGHRS and YFSETQ. The CDR3 nucleotides are TGCGCCAGCAGCAGTATCCTCGGGGATAACACTGAAGCTTTCTTT. Encoded protein: CASSSILGDNTEAFF.

The V and J genes are TRBV29-1 and TRBJ1-1; the D is unclear. Looked up from germline, CDR1 is SQVTM and CDR2 is ANQGSEA. The CDR3 contains 12 residues. Between the trimmed V and J ends, which lost 3 bases and 2 bases, there was a span of 7 bases. As DNA, the CDR3 is TGCAGCGTTGATGGGAGAAACACTGAAGCTTTCTTT. It yields the protein CSVDGRNTEAFF.

In its sample, this clone was seen a few times. The chain is built from TRBV19 and TRBJ1-4, with 8 bases lining up with TRBD1. The CDR3 consists of 14 residues. Germline CDR1 is LNHDA and CDR2 is SQIVND (reference sequence). V was clipped by 5 bases and J by 6 bases; unmatched bases: 5. CDR3 nucleotide sequence: TGTGCCAGTAGTCGGACAGGGCGTGATGAAAAACTGTTTTTT. Its protein product is CASSRTGRDEKLFF.

This chain links TRBV30 with TRBJ1-1; 8 bases are shared with TRBD1. The germline CDR1 and CDR2 sequences are GTSNPN and SVGIG (reference sequence). Germline trimming cut 8 bases from V and 6 bases from J; bases unmatched to any gene: 14. The CDR3 runs 14 residues. The CDR3 nucleotides are TGTGCCCATGGGTCCGGACAGGGTATCGCTGAAGCTTTCTTT. Translation gives CAHGSGQGIAEAFF.

This clone has only one observation. This chain links TRBV5-6 with TRBJ2-7; 11 bases agree with TRBD2. This CDR3 is 15 amino acids long. Germline V CDR1 and CDR2: SGHDT, YYEEEE. With 0 bases clipped from V and 4 bases from J, the junction kept 3 bases outside the gene matches. DNA for the CDR3: TGTGCCAGCAGCTTGGTTCTAGCGGGGGGATACGAGCAGTACTTC. It yields the protein CASSLVLAGGYEQYF.

This chain's CDR3 is CASSLGISPGEQFF. The DNA for the CDR3 is TGTGCCAGCAGCTTAGGTATCTCCCCGGGAGAGCAGTTCTTC. This chain joins TRBV11-3 and TRBJ2-1; possibly TRBD2 for D (5 bases). This CDR3 has 14 amino acids. The germline V gene has CDR1 SGHNT and CDR2 YENEEA. Trimming removed 1 base from V and 10 bases from J, with 14 bases in between.